What follows is one TCR beta chain and its context. This clone's antigen is unknown. Per-base quality was not reported, and no clone a single base away is much larger than it. TCRbeta CDR3 regions were amplified from genomic DNA by means of the immunoSEQ Assay, a bias-controlled multiplex PCR. In the original analysis: The number of nucleated cells in each sample was estimated from the amplification of reference gene primers within the assay. Sequence reads were collapsed and filtered to measure the absolute abundance of every unique TCRbeta CDR3 rearrangement. Productive Simpson clonality was computed per sample as the square root of Simpson's diversity index over productive rearrangements. TCRdb limited this immuneACCESS table to in-frame rearrangements with V and J called. A share of clones is missing; checked studies link under half to unresolved V genes, and the rest is unexplained. The DNA gave D and trimming, while V, J and clone size come from that table. A total of around 130,000 clones appear in this sample, 75% to 90% of them only once. The top ten clones comprise 3.5% to 5% of the sample.

This entry comes from a study of blood T cell repertoires in COVID-19 (TCRdb year 2020). Notes on the research overall: Samples covering the acute and convalescent phases of COVID-19 were provided by collaborators in the United States, Italy and Spain. The repertoires were made available in a free public database intended to serve as a resource for research on the immune response to SARS-CoV-2. The material from the prospective study consisted of cDNA or gDNA derived from T cells, B-cell-depleted T cells, or PBMCs. Where HLA class I and class II types were available, the types were taken from metadata supplied by the sample provider, not from assay-based typing. The samples were drawn from two sources: the first 160 participants of the ongoing ImmuneRACE study, and 950 to 1,500 subjects contributed by 6 global collaborators. The dataset comprised deeply sampled blood TCRbeta repertoires from subjects exposed to, actively infected with, or recovered from COVID-19. A de-identified subject ID, COVID-19 status, age in years and sex were almost always included in the sample metadata. Paper-wide results and their limitations: Clinical and demographic metadata were provided uncurated, with the amount varying by source and participant.

The collaborating institutions used their own protocols to collect whole blood in K2EDTA tubes. For TCRbeta analysis, collaborators shipped samples in one of three forms: frozen whole blood, isolated PBMCs, or DNA extracted from either of those sample types. After removal of 8 bases from V and 7 bases from J, the junction retains 12 bases not matched to a gene. CDR1 and CDR2 are drawn from the germline V gene (reference sequence): LNHDA, SQIVND. The cysteine opens and the phenylalanine closes a CDR3 of 16 amino acids. Solely the CDR3 DNA is kept, with 48 bases framed from the first base. The sample consisted of peripheral blood. The chain uses TRBV19 and TRBJ1-6; 9 of the junction bases match TRBD1. The sequence was collected from a human donor in a cohort sampled during active COVID-19. The sequence in DNA is TGTGCCAGTTGGGACAGGGCGCGTTCTTCAAATTCACCCCTCCACTTT. It is translated as CASWDRARSSNSPLHF.